This TCR beta chain was recovered during a study of blood T cell repertoires in COVID-19. Only in-frame clones appear in the TCRdb table, and some are missing; sequencing was by immunoSEQ multiplex PCR. Of 200,000 to 250,000 clones listed, around 86% are singletons. This CDR3 comprises 16 residues. Germline V gene lookup returns CDR1 SGHNT and CDR2 YYREEE (reference sequence). The junction had 11 bases not matched to a gene; V was cut back by 2 bases and J by 4 bases. The sequence was obtained from a woman aged 45-65 years who had recovered from COVID-19. The chain links TRBV5-4 to TRBJ2-5; 7 positions match TRBD2. The sequenced sample consisted of PBMCs or T cells enriched from blood (not recorded which). CDR3 nucleotide sequence: TGTGCCAGCAGCTTCGAAAAGCGGGGTGGAGGAGAGACCCAGTACTTC. It is translated as CASSFEKRGGGETQYF.